This T cell receptor (beta chain) was sequenced during a study of blood T cell repertoires in COVID-19. Study-wide context: Sites in the United States, Italy and Spain provided acute and convalescent COVID-19 samples. Nucleic acid was either cDNA or gDNA, and it came from T cells, B-cell-depleted T cells, or PBMCs.

Seattle-derived patients entered the study during active infection and were followed longitudinally. Sequencing was performed with immunoSEQ multiplex PCR; in TCRdb, only in-frame clones are kept and a portion is missing. In the table there are tens of thousands of clones, around 86% of which are singletons. The CDR3 has 15 amino acids. Germline V gene sequence: CDR1 SGHVS, CDR2 FNYEAQ. The V end lost 7 bases, the J end lost 2 bases, and 16 bases lay between the germline ends. This TCR was sampled from a man in his sixties with COVID-19, enrolled during active disease. V gene TRBV7-6 combines with J gene TRBJ2-3; D perhaps matches TRBD1 (6 bases). Sequenced material: peripheral blood. The CDR3 DNA is TGTGCCAGCACGCTTATTCAGGGGCCCACAGATACGCAGTATTTT. Protein: CASTLIQGPTDTQYF.